This TCR beta chain is drawn from a study of blood T cell repertoires in COVID-19. Study information: Both acute and convalescent COVID-19 samples were obtained from the United States, Italy and Spain.

Patients of the Seattle cohort, enrolled during active infection, were followed longitudinally. The CDR3 contains 15 residues. Germline V CDR1 and CDR2: LGHNA, YNFKEQ. V was cut by 4 bases and J by 8 bases, with 17 bases left in between. TCRdb's copy holds only in-frame clones and misses some; the assay was immunoSEQ multiplex PCR. The sample contains around 160,000 clones, 80% to 90% of which appear only once. This sequence joins TRBV4-2 and TRBJ1-4; a weak D match, TRBD1 (5 bases). What was sequenced was peripheral blood. The TCR comes from a woman in her sixties or seventies with COVID-19, enrolled during active disease. In DNA, the CDR3 is TGTGCCAGCAGCCCTGGGGGGTCCCAAGGGGAAAAACTGTTTTTT. Translating it yields CASSPGGSQGEKLFF.